This TCR beta chain was captured by sequencing in a study of T cell responses to AZD1222 COVID-19 vaccine. Study-wide results and limits: No day 14 peak samples; only post-peak repertoires were characterized.

On this clone itself: What it recognizes is unknown.

In germline, CDR1 is LGHDT, CDR2 YNNKEL (reference sequence). Between the trimmed V and J ends, which lost 2 bases and 4 bases, there was a span of 11 bases. The CDR3 is 14 residues long. TCRdb's copy holds only in-frame clones and misses some; the assay was immunoSEQ multiplex PCR. The sample carries some 170,000 clones, approximately 90% recorded once. V gene TRBV3-1 (or the pseudogene TRBV3-2) combines with J gene TRBJ1-1; D gene ambiguous. The receptor's source is an adult who received the MenACWY meningococcal vaccine as a control. This sample comprised peripheral blood, obtained 28 days after the second dose of the MenACWY control vaccine. CDR3 DNA sequence: TGTGCCAGCAGCCAACAGGTTTCCGGCACTGAAGCTTTCTTT. Its translation: CASSQQVSGTEAFF.